The TCR beta chain described here comes from a study of cytomegalovirus exposure and HLA in healthy donors. Trimming removed 5 bases from V and 5 bases from J; junction bases left unmatched: 15. Germline CDR1 and CDR2: SGHVS and FQNEAQ. The CDR3 has 17 amino acids. Primers: 60 Vbeta forward and 13 Jbeta reverse. The data were produced by immunoSEQ multiplex PCR, yet TCRdb's version contains in-frame clones alone and is incomplete. The table shows some 120,000 clones, with about 79% occurring only once. Sequences were obtained from PBMCs. The chain has TRBV7-8 and TRBJ2-7, with 10 positions matching TRBD1. The sequence derives from a human donor in good health. Here the CDR3 reads CASSRNLAQDRGDEQYF. CDR3 DNA: TGTGCCAGCAGCCGTAACCTAGCCCAGGACAGGGGGGACGAGCAGTACTTC.